These 9 T cell receptor beta chains originate from one sample sequenced in a study of T cell changes during pregnancy in multiple sclerosis. The repertoire was sequenced with immunoSEQ multiplex PCR; TCRdb's copy has only in-frame clones and lacks some. The sample consists of 30,000 to 35,000 clones, approximately 91% of them appearing once. The starting material was CD8+ T cells from peripheral blood mononuclear cells, obtained in the second trimester of pregnancy. Source of these receptors: a female donor with multiple sclerosis, enrolled in a pregnancy study.

This chain uses TRBV4-3 with TRBJ2-3, with 8 bases lining up with TRBD1. After removal of 0 bases from V and 4 bases from J, the junction contained 9 bases not matched to a gene. Germline CDR1 is LGHNA and CDR2 is YSLEER. The CDR3 length is 17 residues. This CDR3 is CASSQDLTGGIADTQYF. The CDR3 DNA reads TGCGCCAGCAGCCAAGATCTAACAGGGGGTATAGCAGATACGCAGTATTTT.

This rearrangement joins TRBV7-9 to TRBJ1-2; D gene ambiguous. The V gene lost 3 bases and the J gene lost 10 bases, with 9 bases spanning the gap. The germline V gene has CDR1 SEHNR and CDR2 FQNEAQ (reference sequence). The CDR3 runs 11 residues. CDR3 in DNA: TGTGCCAGCAGCTTCTACCCCGACTACACCTTC. Translated, it gives CASSFYPDYTF.

This clone was seen once. The chain employs TRBV27 and TRBJ2-7; 10 nucleotides match TRBD2. The CDR3 extends over 15 amino acids. V shed 5 bases, J shed 2 bases, and the junction held 6 bases outside the gene matches. Germline V lookup: CDR1 MNHEY, CDR2 SMNVEV (reference sequence). The CDR3 DNA reads TGTGCCAGCAGTGCCTACCTAGCGGGAGCCTACGAGCAGTACTTC. It codes for CASSAYLAGAYEQYF.

The V and J genes are TRBV29-1 and TRBJ1-1, with TRBD1 matching over 7 bases. Per the germline V gene, CDR1 is SQVTM and CDR2 is ANQGSEA. Losses at the gene ends were 7 bases for V and 1 base for J; bases not matched to a gene: 9. The CDR3 loop spans 14 amino acids. The CDR3 DNA reads TGCAGCGGTCTCGGGCGACAGGGGAACACTGAAGCTTTCTTT. Protein sequence: CSGLGRQGNTEAFF.

The gene calls are TRBV7-9 and TRBJ2-1; 10 bases match TRBD2. The length of the CDR3 is 19 residues. Germline V lookup: CDR1 SEHNR, CDR2 FQNEAQ (reference sequence). V was pared by 5 bases and J by 0 bases, with 13 bases of the junction left unmatched. The CDR3 loop reads CASSPGELAGVVSYNEQFF. In DNA, the CDR3 is TGTGCCAGCAGCCCTGGGGAGCTAGCGGGAGTAGTCTCCTACAATGAGCAGTTCTTC.

This clone was seen many times. V gene TRBV4-2 combines with J gene TRBJ2-1; 14 nucleotides match TRBD2. The CDR3 length is 16 residues. Looked up from germline, CDR1 is LGHNA and CDR2 is YNFKEQ. Trimming removed 4 bases from V and 8 bases from J; junction bases left unmatched: 7. The CDR3 loop is CASSPKGTSGSDEQFF. The CDR3 nucleotides read TGTGCCAGCAGCCCAAAAGGGACTAGCGGGAGTGATGAGCAGTTCTTC.

V usage is TRBV9 and J usage is TRBJ2-3; TRBD2 is a possible D gene (5 bases). V lost 1 base and J lost 2, with 8 bases in between. The CDR3 is 14 residues long. Germline CDR1 is SGDLS and CDR2 is YYNGEE. CDR3 amino acids: CASSVTGYTDTQYF. The CDR3 DNA follows: TGTGCCAGCAGCGTAACGGGGTACACAGATACGCAGTATTTT.

The chain is built from TRBV9 and TRBJ1-5, with 7 bases matching TRBD1. Losses at the gene ends were 2 bases for V and 7 bases for J; bases not matched to a gene: 9. Per germline, CDR1 SGDLS and CDR2 YYNGEE. The CDR3 runs 15 residues. Written as DNA, the CDR3 is TGTGCCAGCAGCGTCGACGACAGGGAAGGACAGCCCCAGCATTTT. It specifies CASSVDDREGQPQHF. Using reference TRBV9 and TRBJ1-5 for the parts outside the CDR3, the full variable domain is DSGVTQTPKHLITATGQRVTLRCSPRSGDLSVYWYQQSLDQGLQFLIQYYNGEERAKGNILERFSAQQFPDLHSELNLSSLELGDSALYFCASSVDDREGQPQHFGDGTRLSIL.

The chain is built from TRBV4-1 and TRBJ2-3, with TRBD2 identical over 7 bases. In germline, CDR1 is MGHRA, CDR2 YSYEKL. The CDR3 spans 15 residues. The J segment lost 2 bases and the V segment lost 2 bases, leaving 4 bases of the junction unmatched. The CDR3: CASSQLAASTDTQYF. For the CDR3, the DNA is TGCGCCAGCAGCCAACTAGCGGCTTCCACAGATACGCAGTATTTT.